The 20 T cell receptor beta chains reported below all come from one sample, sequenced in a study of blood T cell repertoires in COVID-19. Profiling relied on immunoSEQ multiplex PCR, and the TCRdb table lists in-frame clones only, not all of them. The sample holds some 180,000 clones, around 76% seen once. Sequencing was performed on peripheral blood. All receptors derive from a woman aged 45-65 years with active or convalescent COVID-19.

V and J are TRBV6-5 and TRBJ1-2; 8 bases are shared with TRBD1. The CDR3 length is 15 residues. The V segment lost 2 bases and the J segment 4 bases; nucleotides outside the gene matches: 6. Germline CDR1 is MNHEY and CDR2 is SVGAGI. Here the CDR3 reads CASSYTLQGVYGYTF. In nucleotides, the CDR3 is TGTGCCAGCAGTTACACGTTACAGGGGGTCTATGGCTACACCTTC.

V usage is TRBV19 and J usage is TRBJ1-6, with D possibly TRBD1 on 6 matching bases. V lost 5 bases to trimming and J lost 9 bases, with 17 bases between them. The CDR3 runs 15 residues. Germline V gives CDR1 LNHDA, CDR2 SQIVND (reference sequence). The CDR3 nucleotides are TGTGCCAGTAGTCCACTGACAGGAGGCGGTTCACCCCTCCACTTT. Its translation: CASSPLTGGGSPLHF.

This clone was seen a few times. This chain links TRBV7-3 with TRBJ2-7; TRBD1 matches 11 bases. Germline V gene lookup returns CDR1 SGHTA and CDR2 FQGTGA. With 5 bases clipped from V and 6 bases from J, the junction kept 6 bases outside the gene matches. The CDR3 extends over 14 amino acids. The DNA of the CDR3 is TGTGCCAGCAGCCTATTGGGACAGGGGGGCGAGCAGTACTTC. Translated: CASSLLGQGGEQYF.

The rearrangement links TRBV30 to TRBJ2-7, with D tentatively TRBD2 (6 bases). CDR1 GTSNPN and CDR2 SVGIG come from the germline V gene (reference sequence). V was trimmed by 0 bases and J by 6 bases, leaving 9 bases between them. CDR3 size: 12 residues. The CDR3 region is CAWSVGGREQYF. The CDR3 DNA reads TGTGCCTGGAGTGTAGGAGGGCGCGAGCAGTACTTC.

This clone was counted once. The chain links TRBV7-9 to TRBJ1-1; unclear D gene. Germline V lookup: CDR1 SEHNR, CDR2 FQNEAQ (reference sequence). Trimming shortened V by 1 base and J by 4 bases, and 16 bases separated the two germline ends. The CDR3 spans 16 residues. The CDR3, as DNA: TGTGCCAGCAGCTTAGAGCCGGCGGAGGTGGCCACTGAAGCTTTCTTT. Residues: CASSLEPAEVATEAFF.

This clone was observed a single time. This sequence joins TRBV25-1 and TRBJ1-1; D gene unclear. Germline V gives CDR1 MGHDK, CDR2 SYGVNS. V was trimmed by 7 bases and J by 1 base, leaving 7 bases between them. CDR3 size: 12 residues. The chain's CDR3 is CASTPGNTEAFF. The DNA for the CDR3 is TGTGCCAGCACCCCCGGGAACACTGAAGCTTTCTTT.

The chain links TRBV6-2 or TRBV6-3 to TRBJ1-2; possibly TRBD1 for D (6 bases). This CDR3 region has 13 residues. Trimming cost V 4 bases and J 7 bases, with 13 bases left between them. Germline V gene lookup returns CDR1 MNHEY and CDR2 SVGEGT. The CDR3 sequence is CASSLGTSGGYTF. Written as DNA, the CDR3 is TGTGCCAGCAGTTTGGGGACATCGGGTGGCTACACCTTC.

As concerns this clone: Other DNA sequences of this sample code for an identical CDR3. Here the CDR3 reads CASSVLGGLDEQFF. CDR3 in DNA: TGTGCCAGCAGCGTATTGGGGGGGCTAGATGAGCAGTTCTTC. The chain joins TRBV9 to TRBJ2-1; possible D gene TRBD2, 7 bases. Germline CDR1 SGDLS, CDR2 YYNGEE. CDR3 length: 14 residues. Trimming removed 1 base from V and 8 bases from J, with 13 bases in between.

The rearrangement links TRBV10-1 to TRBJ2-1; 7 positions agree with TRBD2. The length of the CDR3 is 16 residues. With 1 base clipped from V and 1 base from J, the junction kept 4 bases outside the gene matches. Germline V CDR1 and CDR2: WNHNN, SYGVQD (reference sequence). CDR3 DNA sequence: TGCGCCAGCAGTGAGTGGGGACTAACTTCCTACAATGAGCAGTTCTTC. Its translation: CASSEWGLTSYNEQFF.

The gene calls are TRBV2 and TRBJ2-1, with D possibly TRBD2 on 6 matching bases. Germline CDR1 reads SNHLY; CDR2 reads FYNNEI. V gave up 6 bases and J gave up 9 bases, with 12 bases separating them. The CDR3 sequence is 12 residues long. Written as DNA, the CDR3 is TGTGCCAGCAGCACCGGGACTGGTGAGCAGTTCTTC. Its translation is CASSTGTGEQFF.

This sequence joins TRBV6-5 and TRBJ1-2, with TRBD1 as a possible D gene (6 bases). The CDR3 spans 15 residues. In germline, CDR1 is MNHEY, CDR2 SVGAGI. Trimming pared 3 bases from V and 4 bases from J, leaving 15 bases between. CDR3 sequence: CASSYGAGALYGYTF. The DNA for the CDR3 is TGTGCCAGCAGTTATGGTGCAGGGGCTCTCTATGGCTACACCTTC.

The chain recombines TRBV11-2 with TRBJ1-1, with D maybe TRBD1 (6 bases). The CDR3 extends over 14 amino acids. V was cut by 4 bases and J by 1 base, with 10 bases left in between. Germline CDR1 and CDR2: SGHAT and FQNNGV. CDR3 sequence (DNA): TGTGCCAGCAGCTCATTAGGGGGGAACACTGAAGCTTTCTTT. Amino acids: CASSSLGGNTEAFF.

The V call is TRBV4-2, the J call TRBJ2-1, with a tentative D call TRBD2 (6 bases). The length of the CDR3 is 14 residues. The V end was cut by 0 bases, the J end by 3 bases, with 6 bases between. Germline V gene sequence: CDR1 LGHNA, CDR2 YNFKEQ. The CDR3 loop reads CASSQDSGYNEQFF. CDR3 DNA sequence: TGTGCCAGCAGCCAAGATAGCGGCTACAATGAGCAGTTCTTC.

CDR3 loop: CASSPDSPRGYTF. In DNA, the CDR3 is TGTGCCAGCAGCCCAGACAGTCCGCGGGGCTACACCTTC. The chain combines TRBV12-3 or TRBV12-4 with TRBJ1-2, with D perhaps TRBD1 (5 bases). The V end was cut by 6 bases, the J end by 8 bases, with 16 bases between. CDR3 length: 13 amino acids.

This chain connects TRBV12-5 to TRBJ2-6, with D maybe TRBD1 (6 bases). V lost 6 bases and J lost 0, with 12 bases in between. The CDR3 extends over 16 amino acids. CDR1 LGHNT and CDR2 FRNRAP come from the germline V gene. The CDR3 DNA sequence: TGTGCTAGTGGGGGACACCCAAACTCTGGGGCCAACGTCCTGACTTTC. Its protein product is CASGGHPNSGANVLTF.

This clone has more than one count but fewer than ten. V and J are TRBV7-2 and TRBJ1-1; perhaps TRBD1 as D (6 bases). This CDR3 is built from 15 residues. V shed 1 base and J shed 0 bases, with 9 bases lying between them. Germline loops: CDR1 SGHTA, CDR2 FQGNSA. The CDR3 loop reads CASSLGTVMNTEAFF. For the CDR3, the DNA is TGTGCCAGCAGCTTAGGGACAGTCATGAACACTGAAGCTTTCTTT.

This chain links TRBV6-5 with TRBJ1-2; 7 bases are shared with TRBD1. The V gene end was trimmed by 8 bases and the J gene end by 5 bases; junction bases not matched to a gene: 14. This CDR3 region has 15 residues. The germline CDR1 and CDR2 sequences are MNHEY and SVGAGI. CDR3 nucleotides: TGTGCCAGCTTGGGTGCCTCATGGGGACAGTATGGCTACACCTTC. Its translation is CASLGASWGQYGYTF.

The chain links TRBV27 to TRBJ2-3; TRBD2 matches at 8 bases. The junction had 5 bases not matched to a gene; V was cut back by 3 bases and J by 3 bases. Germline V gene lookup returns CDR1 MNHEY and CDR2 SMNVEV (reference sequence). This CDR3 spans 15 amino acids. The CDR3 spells CASSLSGGTTDTQYF. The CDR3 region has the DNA TGTGCCAGCAGTTTGAGCGGGGGCACAACAGATACGCAGTATTTT.

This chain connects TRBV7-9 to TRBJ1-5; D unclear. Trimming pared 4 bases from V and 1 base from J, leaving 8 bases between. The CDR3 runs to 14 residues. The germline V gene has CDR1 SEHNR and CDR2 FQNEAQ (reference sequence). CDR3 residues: CASSSEWSNQPQHF. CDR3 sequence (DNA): TGTGCCAGCAGCTCGGAGTGGAGCAATCAGCCCCAGCATTTT. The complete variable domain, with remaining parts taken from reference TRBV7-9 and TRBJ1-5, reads DTGVSQNPRHKITKRGQNVTFRCDPISEHNRLYWYRQTLGQGPEFLTYFQNEAQLEKSRLLSDRFSAERPKGSFSTLEIQRTEQGDSAMYLCASSSEWSNQPQHFGDGTRLSIL.

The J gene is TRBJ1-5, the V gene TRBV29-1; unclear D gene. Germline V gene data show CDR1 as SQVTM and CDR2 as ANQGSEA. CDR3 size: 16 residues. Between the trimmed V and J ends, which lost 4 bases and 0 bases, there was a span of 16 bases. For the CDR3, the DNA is TGCAGCGTTGTTTTTGAAGAGGCCTCTAGCAATCAGCCCCAGCATTTT. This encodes CSVVFEEASSNQPQHF.